What follows is one T cell receptor beta chain and its context. Its antigen is not known. The data derive from a study of cytomegalovirus exposure and HLA in healthy donors. Study at large: Of around 410 genotyped donors, 81% grouped in the Caucasian-associated ancestry cluster. Study results and caveats: A later analysis reportedly identified an Asian-associated ancestry cluster as carrying fewer N-insertions than the roughly 700-donor mean. TCR beta sequences reportedly predicted most subjects' HLA-A and HLA-B alleles accurately. It was assumed in the presence/absence analyses that sequencing depth was roughly uniform across donors.

The primer mix had 60 Vbeta and 13 Jbeta primers. Sequenced by immunoSEQ multiplex PCR; TCRdb stores in-frame clones only, minus some. Of roughly 180,000 clones in the sample, about 83% were seen once. Trimming left V 0 bases short and J 4 bases short, with 10 bases between. The CDR3 has 14 amino acids. Per germline, CDR1 MNHNY and CDR2 SVGAGI (reference sequence). This sequence joins TRBV6-6 and TRBJ2-7, with D perhaps TRBD2 (5 bases). The clonotype comes from a girl under 18 in good health and CMV-seropositive. Input material: PBMCs. DNA of the CDR3: TGTGCCAGCAGTTACTCGATTCGGGATTACGAGCAGTACTTC. It specifies CASSYSIRDYEQYF.